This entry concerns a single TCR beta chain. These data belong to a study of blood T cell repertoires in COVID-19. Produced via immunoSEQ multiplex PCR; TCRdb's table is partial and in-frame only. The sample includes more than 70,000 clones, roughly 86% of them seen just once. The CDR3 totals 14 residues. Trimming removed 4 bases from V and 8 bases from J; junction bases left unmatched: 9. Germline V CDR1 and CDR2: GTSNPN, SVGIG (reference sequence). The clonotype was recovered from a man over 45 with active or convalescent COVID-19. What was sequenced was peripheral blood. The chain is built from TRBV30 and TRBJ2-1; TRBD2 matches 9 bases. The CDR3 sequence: CAWIQGGGAHEQFF. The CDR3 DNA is TGTGCCTGGATCCAAGGCGGGGGGGCCCATGAGCAGTTCTTC. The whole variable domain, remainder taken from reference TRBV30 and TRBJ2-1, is SQTIHQWPATLVQPVGSPLSLECTVEGTSNPNLYWYRQAAGRGLQLLFYSVGIGQISSEVPQNLSASRPQDRQFILSSKKLLLSDSGFYLCAWIQGGGAHEQFFGPGTRLTVL.